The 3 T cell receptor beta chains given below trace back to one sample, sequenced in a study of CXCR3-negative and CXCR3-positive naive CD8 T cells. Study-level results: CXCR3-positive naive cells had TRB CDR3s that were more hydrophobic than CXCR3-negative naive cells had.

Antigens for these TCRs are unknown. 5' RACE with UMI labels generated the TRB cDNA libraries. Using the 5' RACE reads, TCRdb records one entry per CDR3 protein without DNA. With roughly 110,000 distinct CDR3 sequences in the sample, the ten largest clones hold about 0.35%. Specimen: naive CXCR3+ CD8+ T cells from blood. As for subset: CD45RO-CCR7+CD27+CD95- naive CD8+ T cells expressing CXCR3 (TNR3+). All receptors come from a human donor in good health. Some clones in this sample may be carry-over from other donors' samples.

CDR3 region: CASSLAGQSLYNEQFF. V is TRBV5-1 and J is TRBJ2-1; TCRdb designates TRBD1, a call that cannot be tested without DNA. Germline V gene data show CDR1 as SGHRS and CDR2 as YFSETQ. The CDR3 has 16 residues.

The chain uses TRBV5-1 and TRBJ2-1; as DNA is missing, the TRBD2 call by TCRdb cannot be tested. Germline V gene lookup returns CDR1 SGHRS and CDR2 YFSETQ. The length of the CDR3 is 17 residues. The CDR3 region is CASSSSLAGGRTYAQLF.

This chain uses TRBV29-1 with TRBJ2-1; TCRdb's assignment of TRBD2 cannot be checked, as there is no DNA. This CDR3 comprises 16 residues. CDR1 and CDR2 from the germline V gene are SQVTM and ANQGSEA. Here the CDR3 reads CSVEVTFAGMVHEQFF.